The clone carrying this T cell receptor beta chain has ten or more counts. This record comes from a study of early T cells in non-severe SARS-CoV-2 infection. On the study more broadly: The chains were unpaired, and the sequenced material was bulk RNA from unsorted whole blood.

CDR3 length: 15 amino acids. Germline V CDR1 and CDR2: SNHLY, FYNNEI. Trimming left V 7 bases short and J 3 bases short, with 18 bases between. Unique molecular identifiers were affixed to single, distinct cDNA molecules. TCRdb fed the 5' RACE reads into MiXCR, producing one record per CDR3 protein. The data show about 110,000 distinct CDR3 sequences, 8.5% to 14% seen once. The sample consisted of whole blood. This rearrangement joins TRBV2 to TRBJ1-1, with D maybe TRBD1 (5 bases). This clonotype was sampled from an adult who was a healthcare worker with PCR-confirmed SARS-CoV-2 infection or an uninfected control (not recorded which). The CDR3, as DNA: TGTGCCAGCATCCAAATGGGGGACGAGGACACTGAAGCTTTCTTT. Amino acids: CASIQMGDEDTEAFF.